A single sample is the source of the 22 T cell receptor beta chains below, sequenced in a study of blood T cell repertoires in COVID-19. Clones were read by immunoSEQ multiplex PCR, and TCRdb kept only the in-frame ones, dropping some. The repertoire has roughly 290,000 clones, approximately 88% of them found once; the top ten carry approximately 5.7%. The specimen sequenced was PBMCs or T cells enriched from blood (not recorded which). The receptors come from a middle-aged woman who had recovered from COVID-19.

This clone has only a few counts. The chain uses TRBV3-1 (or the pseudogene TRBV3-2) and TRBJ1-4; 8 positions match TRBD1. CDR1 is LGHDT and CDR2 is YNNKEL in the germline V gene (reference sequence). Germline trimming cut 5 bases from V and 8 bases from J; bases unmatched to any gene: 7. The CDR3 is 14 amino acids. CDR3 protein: CASSGQGGREKLFF. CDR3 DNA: TGTGCCAGCAGCGGACAGGGAGGGCGAGAAAAACTGTTTTTT.

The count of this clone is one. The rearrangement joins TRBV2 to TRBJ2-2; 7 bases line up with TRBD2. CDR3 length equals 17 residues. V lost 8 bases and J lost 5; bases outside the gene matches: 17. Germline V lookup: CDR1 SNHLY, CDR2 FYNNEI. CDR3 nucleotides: TGTGCCAGCTCCGGGCGTGGACGGGAGGTAAAAACCGGGGAGCTGTTTTTT. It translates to CASSGRGREVKTGELFF.

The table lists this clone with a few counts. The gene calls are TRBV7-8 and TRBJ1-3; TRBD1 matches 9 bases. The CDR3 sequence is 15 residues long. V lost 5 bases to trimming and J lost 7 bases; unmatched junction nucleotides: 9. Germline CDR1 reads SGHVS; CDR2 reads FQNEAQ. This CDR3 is CASSPSQGAVNTIYF. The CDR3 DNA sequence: TGTGCCAGCAGCCCGTCACAGGGGGCAGTGAACACCATATATTTT.

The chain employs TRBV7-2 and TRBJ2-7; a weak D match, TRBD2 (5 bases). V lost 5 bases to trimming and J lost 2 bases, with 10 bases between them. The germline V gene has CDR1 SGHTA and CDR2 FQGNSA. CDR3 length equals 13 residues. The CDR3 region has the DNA TGTGCCAGCAGCATCGGACTGACCTACGAGCAGTACTTC. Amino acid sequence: CASSIGLTYEQYF. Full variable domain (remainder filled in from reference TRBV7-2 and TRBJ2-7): GAGVSQSPSNKVTEKGKDVELRCDPISGHTALYWYRQSLGQGLEFLIYFQGNSAPDKSGLPSDRFSAERTGGSVSTLTIQRTQQEDSAVYLCASSIGLTYEQYFGPGTRLTVT.

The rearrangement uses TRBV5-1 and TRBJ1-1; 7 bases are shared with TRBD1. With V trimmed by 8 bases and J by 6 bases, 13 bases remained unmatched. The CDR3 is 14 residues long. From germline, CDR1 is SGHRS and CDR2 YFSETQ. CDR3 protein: CASTTTTGVAEAFF. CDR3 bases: TGCGCCAGTACTACAACCACAGGGGTGGCTGAAGCTTTCTTT.

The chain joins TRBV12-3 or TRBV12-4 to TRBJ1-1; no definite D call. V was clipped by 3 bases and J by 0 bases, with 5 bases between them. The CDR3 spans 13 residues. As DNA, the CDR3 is TGTGCCAGCAGTTTGGAGGTGAACACTGAAGCTTTCTTT. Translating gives CASSLEVNTEAFF.

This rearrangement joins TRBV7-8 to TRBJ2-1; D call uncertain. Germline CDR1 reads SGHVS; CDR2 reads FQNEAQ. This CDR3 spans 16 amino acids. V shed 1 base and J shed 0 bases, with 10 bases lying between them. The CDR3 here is CASSLVKSSSYNEQFF. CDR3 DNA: TGTGCCAGCAGCTTAGTAAAGTCGAGCTCCTACAATGAGCAGTTCTTC.

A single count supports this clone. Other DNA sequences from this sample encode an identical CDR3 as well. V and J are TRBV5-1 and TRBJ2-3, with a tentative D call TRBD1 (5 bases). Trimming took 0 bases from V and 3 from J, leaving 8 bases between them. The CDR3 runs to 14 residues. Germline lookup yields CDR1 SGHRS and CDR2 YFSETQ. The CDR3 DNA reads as TGCGCCAGCAGCTTGGTCGCAGGGACAGATACGCAGTATTTT. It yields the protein CASSLVAGTDTQYF.

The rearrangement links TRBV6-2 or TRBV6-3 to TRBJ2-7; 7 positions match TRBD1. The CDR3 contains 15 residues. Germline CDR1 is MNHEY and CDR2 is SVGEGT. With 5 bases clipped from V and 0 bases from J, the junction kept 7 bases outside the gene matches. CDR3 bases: TGTGCCAGCAGTCAGACAGGGCCTCTCTCCTACGAGCAGTACTTC. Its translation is CASSQTGPLSYEQYF.

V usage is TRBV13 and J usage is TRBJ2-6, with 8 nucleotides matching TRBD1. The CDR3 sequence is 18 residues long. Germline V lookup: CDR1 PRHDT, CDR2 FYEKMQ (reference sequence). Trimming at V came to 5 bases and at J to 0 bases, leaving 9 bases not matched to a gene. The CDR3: CASSPPRTGLSGANVLTF. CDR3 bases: TGTGCCAGCAGCCCCCCCCGGACAGGGCTCTCTGGGGCCAACGTCCTGACTTTC.

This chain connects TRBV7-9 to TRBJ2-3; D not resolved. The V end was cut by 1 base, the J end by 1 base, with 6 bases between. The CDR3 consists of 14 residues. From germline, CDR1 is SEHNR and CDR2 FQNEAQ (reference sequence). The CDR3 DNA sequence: TGTGCCAGCAGCTTAGATACTGGCACAGATACGCAGTATTTT. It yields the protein CASSLDTGTDTQYF.

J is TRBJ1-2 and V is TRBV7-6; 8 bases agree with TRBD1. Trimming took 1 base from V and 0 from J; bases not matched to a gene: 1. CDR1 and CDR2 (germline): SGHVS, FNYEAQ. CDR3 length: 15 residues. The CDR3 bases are TGTGCCAGCAGCTTAGGGACAGGGACTAACTATGGCTACACCTTC. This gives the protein CASSLGTGTNYGYTF.

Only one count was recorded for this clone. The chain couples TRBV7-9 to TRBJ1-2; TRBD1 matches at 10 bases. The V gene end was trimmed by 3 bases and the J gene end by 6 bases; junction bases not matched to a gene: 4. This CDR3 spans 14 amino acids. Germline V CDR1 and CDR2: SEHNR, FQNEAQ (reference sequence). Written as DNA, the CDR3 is TGTGCCAGCAGCTTGGACAGGGGGGAAAATGGCTACACCTTC. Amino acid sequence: CASSLDRGENGYTF.

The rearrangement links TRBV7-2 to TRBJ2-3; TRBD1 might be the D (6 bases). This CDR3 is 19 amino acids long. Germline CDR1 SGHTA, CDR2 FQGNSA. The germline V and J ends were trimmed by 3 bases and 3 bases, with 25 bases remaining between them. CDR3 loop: CASSFDPRGSGWSTDTQYF. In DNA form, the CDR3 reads TGTGCCAGCAGCTTTGACCCAAGGGGGAGCGGTTGGAGTACAGATACGCAGTATTTT.

The CDR3 nucleotides read TGTGCCAGTAGTAGAGCGTACGATTCCTACGAGCAGTACTTC. The encoded protein is CASSRAYDSYEQYF. The V gene is TRBV19, the J gene TRBJ2-7; D gene ambiguous. The CDR3 length is 14 residues. V was cut by 4 bases and J by 1 base, with 11 bases left in between. The germline V gene has CDR1 LNHDA and CDR2 SQIVND (reference sequence).

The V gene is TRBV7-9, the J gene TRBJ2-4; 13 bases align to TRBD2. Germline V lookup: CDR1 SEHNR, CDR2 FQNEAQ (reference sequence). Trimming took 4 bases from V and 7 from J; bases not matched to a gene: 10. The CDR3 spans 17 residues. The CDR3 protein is CASSSLWTSGSGNIQYF. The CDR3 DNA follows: TGTGCCAGCAGCTCATTATGGACTAGCGGGAGCGGGAACATTCAGTACTTC.

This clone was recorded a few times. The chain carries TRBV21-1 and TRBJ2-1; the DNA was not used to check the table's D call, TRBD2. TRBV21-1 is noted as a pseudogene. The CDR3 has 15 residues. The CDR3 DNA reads TGTGCCAGCAGCACAACGACTAGCGGGTTGAATGAGCAGTTCTTC. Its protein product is CASSTTTSGLNEQFF.

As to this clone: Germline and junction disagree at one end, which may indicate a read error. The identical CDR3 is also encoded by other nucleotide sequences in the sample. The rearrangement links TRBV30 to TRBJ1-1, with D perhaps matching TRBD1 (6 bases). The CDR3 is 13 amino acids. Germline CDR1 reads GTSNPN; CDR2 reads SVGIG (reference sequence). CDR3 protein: CAWIGQLNTEAFF. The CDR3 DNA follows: TGTGCCTGGATAGGACAGCTGAACACTGAGGCTTTCTTT.

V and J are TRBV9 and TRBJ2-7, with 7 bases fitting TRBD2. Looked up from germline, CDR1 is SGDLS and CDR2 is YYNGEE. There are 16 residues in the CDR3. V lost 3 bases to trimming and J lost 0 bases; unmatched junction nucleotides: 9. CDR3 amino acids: CASSADLAASSYEQYF. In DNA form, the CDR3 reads TGTGCCAGCAGCGCCGACCTAGCGGCAAGCTCCTACGAGCAGTACTTC.

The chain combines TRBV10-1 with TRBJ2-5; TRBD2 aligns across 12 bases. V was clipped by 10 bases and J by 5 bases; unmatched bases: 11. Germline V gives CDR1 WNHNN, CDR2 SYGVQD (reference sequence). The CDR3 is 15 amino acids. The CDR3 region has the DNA TGCGCCACCTCCTCTAGCGGGAGGGCCACGGAGACCCAGTACTTC. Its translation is CATSSSGRATETQYF.

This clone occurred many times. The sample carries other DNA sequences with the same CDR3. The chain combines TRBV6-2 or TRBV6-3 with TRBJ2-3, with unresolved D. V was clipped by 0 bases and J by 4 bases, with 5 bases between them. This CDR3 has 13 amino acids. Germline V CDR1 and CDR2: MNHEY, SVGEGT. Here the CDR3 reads CASSYSSADTQYF. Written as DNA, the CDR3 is TGTGCCAGCAGTTACTCGAGCGCAGATACGCAGTATTTT.

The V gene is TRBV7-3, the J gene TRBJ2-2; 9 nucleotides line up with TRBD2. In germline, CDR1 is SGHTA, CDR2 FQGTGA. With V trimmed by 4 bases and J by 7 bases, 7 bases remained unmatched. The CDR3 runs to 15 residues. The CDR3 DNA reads TGTGCCAGCAGCTCCCAGACTAGCGGTATCGGGGAGCTGTTTTTT. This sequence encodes CASSSQTSGIGELFF.